This TCR beta chain was captured in a study of a mutant IDH1 vaccine in newly diagnosed glioma. Clones were read by immunoSEQ multiplex PCR, and TCRdb kept only the in-frame ones, dropping some. The sample lists 50,000 to 60,000 clones, 75% to 85% occurring once. With respect to this clone: What it binds is unknown.

Per the germline V gene, CDR1 is SQVTM and CDR2 is ANQGSEA. J gave up 4 bases and V 8 bases, and 13 bases lay outside the gene matches. The CDR3 extends over 16 amino acids. This sample's time point: week 23, last vaccination. In every dose of vaccine, 300 ug of mutant IDH1 20-mer peptide was given alongside topical imiquimod. The genes are TRBV29-1 and TRBJ2-3, with TRBD1 matching 12 bases. The sequences come from PBMCs, collected from a glioma patient whose treatment included an IDH1 peptide vaccine. The source is a man aged 40-49 years with glioma. This CDR3 is CSPVGDWDRGPDTQYF. The CDR3, as DNA: TGCAGCCCGGTGGGGGATTGGGACAGGGGGCCAGATACGCAGTATTTT.